These 21 T cell receptor beta chains were sequenced from one sample in a study of blood T cells in healthy people across ages. Then a second PCR, running about 6 to 11 cycles, was carried out with a sample-barcoded 5' primer and a J-beta primer mix. TCRdb reanalysed the 5' RACE reads using MiXCR and keeps one entry per CDR3 protein. The sample holds just under 900,000 distinct CDR3 sequences, around 28% seen once. Specimen: blood. The receptor set was obtained from an elderly woman in good health.

This clonotype was recorded at least ten times. This chain uses TRBV25-1 with TRBJ2-7; TRBD1 matches 7 bases. J lost 4 bases, V lost 6 bases, and 6 bases had no gene match. CDR1 MGHDK and CDR2 SYGVNS come from the germline V gene. The CDR3 consists of 13 residues. The CDR3 nucleotides are TGTGCCAGCAGGTCGCAGGGGGAGTACGAGCAGTACTTC. It encodes CASRSQGEYEQYF.

This clonotype was seen at least ten times. The chain combines TRBV4-3 with TRBJ2-5; no clear D. This CDR3 has 16 residues. Trimming pared 0 bases from V and 4 bases from J, leaving 15 bases between. Germline V CDR1 and CDR2: LGHNA, YSLEER. CDR3 sequence: CASSQDTPGRAETQYF. CDR3 DNA: TGCGCCAGCAGCCAAGATACCCCAGGACGGGCAGAGACCCAGTACTTC.

Regarding this clonotype: A read error may be the cause here, since a much bigger clone is one base away. This chain connects TRBV7-2 to TRBJ2-7, with D unresolved. Germline V CDR1 and CDR2: SGHTA, FQGNSA. The V end was cut by 2 bases, the J end by 3 bases, with 11 bases between. The CDR3 covers 14 residues. The DNA for the CDR3 is TGTGCCAGCAGCTTATTCGCCCGATGCTACGAGCAGTACTTC. Its protein product is CASSLFARCYEQYF.

This clonotype was seen more than once but under ten times. V is TRBV28 and J is TRBJ1-2; D not certain. This CDR3 comprises 13 residues. Germline V gene data show CDR1 as MDHEN and CDR2 as SYDVKM. V gave up 3 bases and J gave up 4 bases, with 9 bases separating them. Here the CDR3 DNA reads TGTGCCAGCAGTTTCACCACAGCCTATGGCTACACCTTC. Its translation is CASSFTTAYGYTF.

The chain recombines TRBV6-6 with TRBJ2-3; 11 bases fit TRBD2. The CDR3 totals 15 residues. J gave up 2 bases and V 10 bases, and 8 bases lay outside the gene matches. Germline lookup yields CDR1 MNHNY and CDR2 SVGAGI (reference sequence). CDR3: CAIRLAGRITDTQYF. The CDR3 DNA reads as TGTGCCATCCGACTAGCGGGACGAATCACAGATACGCAGTATTTT.

This clonotype was recorded many times. V gene TRBV7-9 combines with J gene TRBJ2-5, with TRBD2 identical over 8 bases. Germline V gene lookup returns CDR1 SEHNR and CDR2 FQNEAQ (reference sequence). The CDR3 is 14 amino acids. V lost 5 bases to trimming and J lost 5 bases; unmatched junction nucleotides: 7. This chain's CDR3 is CASSPIAGRETQYF. The CDR3 coding sequence is TGTGCCAGCAGCCCTATAGCGGGGCGGGAGACCCAGTACTTC.

This clonotype was counted at least ten times. This rearrangement joins TRBV20-1 to TRBJ2-1; TRBD2 aligns across 12 bases. CDR1 DFQATT and CDR2 SNEGSKA come from the germline V gene (reference sequence). The CDR3 extends over 14 amino acids. Trimming at V came to 5 bases and at J to 9 bases, leaving 8 bases not matched to a gene. This chain's CDR3 is CSAVSSGGAGEQFF. The CDR3 nucleotides are TGCAGTGCTGTGTCTAGCGGGGGGGCAGGTGAGCAGTTCTTC.

The V call is TRBV7-2, the J call TRBJ1-1; D unclear. The CDR3 runs 14 residues. CDR1 and CDR2 (germline): SGHTA, FQGNSA. Between the trimmed V and J ends, which lost 5 bases and 6 bases, there was a span of 16 bases. The CDR3 sequence is CASSPRGIRAEAFF. Written as DNA, the CDR3 is TGTGCCAGCAGCCCCCGAGGAATACGCGCTGAAGCTTTCTTT.

V gene TRBV30 combines with J gene TRBJ2-1; no definite D call. Per the germline V gene, CDR1 is GTSNPN and CDR2 is SVGIG (reference sequence). V was trimmed by 0 bases and J by 12 bases, leaving 12 bases between them. The CDR3 runs to 12 residues. CDR3 amino acids: CAWSVSAYGQFF. CDR3 sequence (DNA): TGTGCCTGGAGTGTTTCTGCCTATGGGCAGTTCTTC.

This clonotype has just a few counts. This chain links TRBV14 with TRBJ2-3; D is uncertain. Germline V lookup: CDR1 SGHDN, CDR2 FVKESK. The CDR3 length is 14 residues. Trimming stripped 4 bases from V and 4 bases from J, with 12 bases between. The CDR3 spells CASSPGAGPDTQYF. CDR3 DNA: TGTGCCAGCAGCCCCGGAGCCGGCCCAGATACGCAGTATTTT.

The chain recombines TRBV2 with TRBJ2-4; D assignment may be TRBD1 or TRBD2 (7 bases each). Germline V gene data show CDR1 as SNHLY and CDR2 as FYNNEI. Trimming cost V 6 bases and J 4 bases, with 16 bases left between them. The CDR3 covers 15 residues. The CDR3 reads CASSLTQGGKNIQYF. The CDR3 DNA sequence: TGTGCCAGCAGCCTCACCCAGGGGGGGAAAAACATTCAGTACTTC.

As to this clonotype: The junction departs from germline at one end; a sequencing error may be responsible. This chain joins TRBV3-1 and TRBJ2-7; possibly TRBD1 for D (6 bases). This CDR3 comprises 14 residues. Looked up from germline, CDR1 is LGHDT and CDR2 is YNNKEL (reference sequence). CDR3 protein: CAGSHLGAHNEQYF. CDR3 in DNA: TGTGCCGGCAGCCATTTGGGGGCACACAATGAGCAGTACTTC.

This clonotype showed up just a few times. The V call is TRBV25-1, the J call TRBJ1-2; D unclear. V was cut by 3 bases and J by 2 bases, with 10 bases left in between. The CDR3 covers 14 residues. Looked up from germline, CDR1 is MGHDK and CDR2 is SYGVNS. The CDR3 DNA reads TGTGCCAGCAGTGATCCCGGCCAAAACTATGGCTACACCTTC. Translation gives CASSDPGQNYGYTF.

V usage is TRBV20-1 and J usage is TRBJ2-1; 8 bases fit TRBD2. Germline V CDR1 and CDR2: DFQATT, SNEGSKA (reference sequence). CDR3 length: 15 residues. The CDR3, as DNA: TGCAGCGGGAGCGGGGCGGGGGGAATCCACAATGAGCAGTTCTTC. It is translated as CSGSGAGGIHNEQFF.

This clonotype was counted many times. This chain connects TRBV6-5 to TRBJ2-3; D uncertain. Germline lookup yields CDR1 MNHEY and CDR2 SVGAGI. Trimming removed 8 bases at V and 3 bases at J, with 9 bases between. CDR3 length: 12 residues. CDR3 residues: CASWRNTDTQYF. The DNA for the CDR3 is TGTGCCAGCTGGCGTAATACAGATACGCAGTATTTT.

Comments on this clonotype: This sequence may be a read error, since a much larger clone differs from it by one base. The chain employs TRBV9 and TRBJ2-1; TRBD1 matches at 8 bases. The germline gives CDR1 SGDLS, CDR2 YYNGEE. This CDR3 is 15 amino acids long. With 2 bases clipped from V and 8 bases from J, the junction kept 9 bases outside the gene matches. DNA for the CDR3: TGTGCCAGCAGCGTTCACGGACAGGGCCACTATGAGCAGTTCTTC. Its protein is CASSVHGQGHYEQFF.

The CDR3 spells CSARRGGGVKSTQYF. CDR3 DNA: TGCAGTGCCCGAAGAGGGGGGGGCGTGAAAAGTACGCAGTATTTT. The chain has TRBV20-1 and TRBJ2-3, with D perhaps TRBD2 (7 bases). V was cut by 6 bases and J by 8 bases, with 24 bases left in between. Germline CDR1 DFQATT, CDR2 SNEGSKA (reference sequence). This CDR3 comprises 15 residues.

This clonotype was seen repeatedly, ten times or more. CDR3 in amino acids: CASSLFAQGFSSYNEQFF. Here the CDR3 DNA reads TGTGCCAGCAGCTTATTTGCCCAGGGGTTCAGCTCCTACAATGAGCAGTTCTTC. The chain uses TRBV7-9 and TRBJ2-1; D may be TRBD1 (6 bases). Germline CDR1 reads SEHNR; CDR2 reads FQNEAQ (reference sequence). The CDR3 totals 18 residues. Deletions cut 2 bases from V and 0 bases from J, with 17 bases between.

This clonotype was picked up a small number of times. The rearrangement links TRBV3-1 to TRBJ1-5; a possible D gene is TRBD1 (5 bases). CDR1 and CDR2 (germline): LGHDT, YNNKEL (reference sequence). The V and J ends lost 2 bases and 9 bases respectively, with 11 bases between them. The CDR3 runs to 13 residues. CDR3 sequence: CASSQLRDGPQHF. CDR3 coding DNA: TGTGCCAGCAGCCAACTCCGGGACGGGCCCCAGCATTTT.

This clonotype was detected a few times. The V gene is TRBV10-3, the J gene TRBJ1-5; tentative D call: TRBD1 (5 bases). Germline assignment: CDR1 ENHRY and CDR2 SYGVKD. Trimming stripped 0 bases from V and 4 bases from J, with 7 bases between. This CDR3 contains 14 residues. CDR3 sequence reads: CAISESGVNQPQHF. In nucleotides, the CDR3 is TGTGCCATCAGTGAGTCGGGGGTAAATCAGCCCCAGCATTTT.

The sample holds many counts of this clonotype. The chain is built from TRBV7-8 and TRBJ2-3, with no clear D. From germline, CDR1 is SGHVS and CDR2 FQNEAQ. V lost 1 base and J lost 7, with 18 bases in between. The CDR3 has 16 residues. Written as DNA, the CDR3 is TGTGCCAGCAGCTTAGTGGCTAGACCCCTCGGAAATACGCAGTATTTT. It translates to CASSLVARPLGNTQYF. The complete variable domain, with remaining parts taken from reference TRBV7-8 and TRBJ2-3, reads GAGVSQSPRYKVAKRGQDVALRCDPISGHVSLFWYQQALGQGPEFLTYFQNEAQLDKSGLPSDRFFAERPEGSVSTLKIQRTQQEDSAVYLCASSLVARPLGNTQYFGPGTRLTVL.